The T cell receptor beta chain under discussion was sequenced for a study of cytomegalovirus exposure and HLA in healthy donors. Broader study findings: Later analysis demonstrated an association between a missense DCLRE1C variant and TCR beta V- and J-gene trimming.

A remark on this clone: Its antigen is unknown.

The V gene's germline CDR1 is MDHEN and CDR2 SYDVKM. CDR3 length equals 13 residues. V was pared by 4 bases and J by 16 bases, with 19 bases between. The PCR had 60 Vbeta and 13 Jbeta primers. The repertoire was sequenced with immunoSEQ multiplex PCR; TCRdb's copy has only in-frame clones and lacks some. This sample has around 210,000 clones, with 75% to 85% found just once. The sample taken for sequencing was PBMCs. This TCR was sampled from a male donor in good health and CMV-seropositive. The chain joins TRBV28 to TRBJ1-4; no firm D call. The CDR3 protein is CASSSGGGSLPFF. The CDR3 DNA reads TGTGCCAGCAGTTCAGGAGGAGGAAGCCTCCCGTTTTTT.